This entry features one TCR beta chain sequence. This sample is part of a study of blood T cell repertoires in COVID-19. After removal of 5 bases from V and 5 bases from J, the junction contained 12 bases not matched to a gene. CDR3 length: 17 amino acids. The germline gives CDR1 SGHTA, CDR2 FQGTGA. The protocol was immunoSEQ multiplex PCR, while the TCRdb copy is restricted to in-frame clones and leaves out a portion. The table includes 350,000 to 450,000 clones, 85% detected once. The J gene is TRBJ2-7, the V gene TRBV7-3, with 13 bases identical to TRBD2. The sequencing input was peripheral blood. This clonotype was obtained from a woman between 18 and 30 years old with acute or convalescent COVID-19. The CDR3 coding sequence is TGTGCCAGCAGCCCGTCACTAGCGGGAGGGCTTTTAAACGAGCAGTACTTC. Amino acids: CASSPSLAGGLLNEQYF.